Shown below are 21 T cell receptor beta chains from a single sample sequenced in a study of Ad26.COV2.S vaccination and SARS-CoV-2 variants. Treatment specified: approximately 18 received Ad26.COV2.S at low or high dose, single or two shots; 5 received placebo; per-sample allocation not given. Samples analyzed were those drawn on day 63 after the first vaccine or placebo injection. Clones were sequenced by immunoSEQ multiplex PCR, and TCRdb holds only the in-frame ones, with some missing. Here the sample spans 350,000 to 450,000 clones, 92% being singletons. The sequenced sample was peripheral blood, obtained in a trial of Ad26.COV2.S vaccine versus placebo. The receptors were sampled from a person between 18 and 60 years old who received the Ad26.COV2.S COVID-19 vaccine or a placebo.

The V and J genes are TRBV12-3 or TRBV12-4 and TRBJ2-7, with D tentatively TRBD2 (6 bases). Trimming pared 4 bases from V and 7 bases from J, leaving 14 bases between. There are 13 residues in the CDR3. CDR3 region: CASSWTTPGEQYF. The CDR3 DNA reads as TGTGCCAGCAGTTGGACTACCCCGGGGGAGCAGTACTTC.

This clone was observed a single time. This chain connects TRBV27 to TRBJ1-2, with D perhaps matching TRBD1 (5 bases). Germline V gene data show CDR1 as MNHEY and CDR2 as SMNVEV (reference sequence). The germline V and J ends were trimmed by 4 bases and 8 bases, with 17 bases remaining between them. This CDR3 region has 14 residues. CDR3 coding DNA: TGTGCCAGCAGTTGGTCAGGGTCAGATAGGGGCTACACCTTC. Its translation: CASSWSGSDRGYTF.

V and J are TRBV2 and TRBJ1-2; D is ambiguous. Germline V gives CDR1 SNHLY, CDR2 FYNNEI. Trimming left V 1 base short and J 4 bases short, with 7 bases between. The length of the CDR3 is 13 residues. CDR3 residues: CASSEDAGYGYTF. The CDR3 DNA reads as TGTGCCAGCAGTGAAGACGCTGGCTATGGCTACACCTTC.

V usage is TRBV25-1 and J usage is TRBJ1-6; D is perhaps TRBD1 (5 bases). The CDR3 covers 14 residues. The germline V and J ends were trimmed by 4 bases and 8 bases, with 12 bases remaining between them. Germline lookup yields CDR1 MGHDK and CDR2 SYGVNS. For the CDR3, the DNA is TGTGCCAGCAGTGGAGGGGTCGTAGATTCACCCCTCCACTTT. It specifies CASSGGVVDSPLHF.

The chain employs TRBV18 and TRBJ1-2; D is ambiguous. The CDR3 runs to 13 residues. With 2 bases removed from V and 3 bases from J, the gap between germline ends came to 7 bases. CDR1 KGHSH and CDR2 LQKENI come from the germline V gene. This CDR3 reads CASSPSMDYGYTF. CDR3 bases: TGTGCCAGCTCACCAAGCATGGACTATGGCTACACCTTC.

The chain uses TRBV28 and TRBJ1-2, with 8 bases that match TRBD1. Germline assignment: CDR1 MDHEN and CDR2 SYDVKM. J gave up 2 bases and V 6 bases, and 14 bases lay outside the gene matches. The CDR3 has 17 amino acids. CDR3 DNA: TGTGCCAGCAGGCCGAGTGATGGACAGGGTCGCAACTATGGCTACACCTTC. It translates to CASRPSDGQGRNYGYTF.

The V call is TRBV12-3 or TRBV12-4, the J call TRBJ1-2; no reliable D call. The ends were cut back, 4 bases at V and 0 bases at J, with 3 bases in the middle. The CDR3 is 12 amino acids. The CDR3 DNA reads as TGTGCCAGCAGTTCAACTAACTATGGCTACACCTTC. Encoded protein: CASSSTNYGYTF.

The chain has TRBV30 and TRBJ2-7; TRBD1 agrees at 8 bases. The CDR3 loop spans 13 amino acids. Germline CDR1 reads GTSNPN; CDR2 reads SVGIG (reference sequence). After removal of 3 bases from V and 3 bases from J, the junction contained 4 bases not matched to a gene. CDR3 DNA sequence: TGTGCCTGGAGCCCGGACAGGGACTACGAGCAGTACTTC. It specifies CAWSPDRDYEQYF.

In DNA form, the CDR3 reads TGTGCCAGCAGTCCCTCAACAGGGAGGACTGAAGCTTTCTTT. As protein: CASSPSTGRTEAFF. The chain joins TRBV6-2 or TRBV6-3 to TRBJ1-1; D may be TRBD1 (6 bases). CDR3 length equals 14 residues. Germline assignment: CDR1 MNHEY and CDR2 SVGEGT. V was pared by 5 bases and J by 5 bases, with 15 bases between.

The chain is built from TRBV5-4 and TRBJ2-7; no firm D call. CDR3 length: 14 amino acids. V was clipped by 2 bases and J by 2 bases, with 11 bases between them. Germline V gene lookup returns CDR1 SGHNT and CDR2 YYREEE (reference sequence). The CDR3 loop reads CASSFGHETYEQYF. The CDR3 DNA follows: TGTGCCAGCAGCTTCGGTCATGAAACCTACGAGCAGTACTTC. The full variable domain, with the rest looked up from reference TRBV5-4 and TRBJ2-7, is ETGVTQSPTHLIKTRGQQVTLRCSSQSGHNTVSWYQQALGQGPQFIFQYYREEENGRGNFPPRFSGLQFPNYSSELNVNALELDDSALYLCASSFGHETYEQYFGPGTRLTVT.

This chain uses TRBV20-1 with TRBJ1-2; 8 bases agree with TRBD1. The ends lost 5 bases at V and 8 bases at J; junction bases unmatched: 4. The CDR3 contains 11 residues. Germline V gives CDR1 DFQATT, CDR2 SNEGSKA (reference sequence). The CDR3 here is CSALGQGGYTF. The CDR3 coding sequence is TGCAGTGCTTTAGGACAGGGCGGCTACACCTTC.

This clone has only one observation. The chain joins TRBV2 to TRBJ2-5, with TRBD2 identical over 7 bases. Germline V CDR1 and CDR2: SNHLY, FYNNEI. Trimming cost V 5 bases and J 3 bases; bases outside gene matches: 9. The CDR3 extends over 15 amino acids. CDR3 region: CASSFLAAGKETQYF. The CDR3 nucleotides are TGTGCCAGCAGTTTCCTAGCGGCCGGCAAAGAGACCCAGTACTTC.

The V gene is TRBV4-3, the J gene TRBJ2-1; the D gene could be TRBD1 or TRBD2 (6 bases each). Germline V gene sequence: CDR1 LGHNA, CDR2 YSLEER. This CDR3 is built from 15 residues. Trimming stripped 6 bases from V and 9 bases from J, with 21 bases between. This CDR3 is CASRRTFRRDTEQFF. As DNA, the CDR3 is TGCGCCAGCAGGAGGACGTTTCGGCGGGACACTGAGCAGTTCTTC.

The chain couples TRBV3-1 (or the pseudogene TRBV3-2) to TRBJ2-3, with D hard to call. Trimming pared 1 base from V and 0 bases from J, leaving 5 bases between. This CDR3 has 14 residues. Germline V CDR1 and CDR2: LGHDT, YNNKEL (reference sequence). The CDR3 here is CASSQVSSTDTQYF. CDR3 bases: TGTGCCAGCAGCCAAGTTTCGAGCACAGATACGCAGTATTTT.

Written as DNA, the CDR3 is TGTGCCAGCAGGACATTGACAGGGCGGCATTCACCCCTCCACTTT. Translation gives CASRTLTGRHSPLHF. This rearrangement joins TRBV6-5 to TRBJ1-6, with 7 bases identical to TRBD1. The CDR3 sequence is 15 residues long. V lost 6 bases and J lost 8; bases outside the gene matches: 10. Germline loops: CDR1 MNHEY, CDR2 SVGAGI.

This sequence joins TRBV20-1 and TRBJ2-5; D remains ambiguous. CDR3 length: 13 amino acids. The germline CDR1 and CDR2 sequences are DFQATT and SNEGSKA (reference sequence). The V and J ends lost 3 bases and 0 bases respectively, with 8 bases between them. CDR3 protein: CSASNNHQETQYF. CDR3 nucleotide sequence: TGCAGTGCTAGTAACAACCACCAAGAGACCCAGTACTTC.

This chain joins TRBV2 and TRBJ1-1; possible D gene TRBD1, 5 bases. The CDR3 sequence is 16 residues long. The germline gives CDR1 SNHLY, CDR2 FYNNEI. V was shortened by 2 bases and J by 0 bases, with 13 bases between the two germline ends. The CDR3 sequence: CASSERVWGMNTEAFF. CDR3 coding DNA: TGTGCCAGCAGTGAAAGGGTGTGGGGGATGAACACTGAAGCTTTCTTT. The entire variable domain, with the rest obtained from reference TRBV2 and TRBJ1-1, is as follows: EPEVTQTPSHQVTQMGQEVILRCVPISNHLYFYWYRQILGQKVEFLVSFYNNEISEKSEIFDDQFSVERPDGSNFTLKIRSTKLEDSAMYFCASSERVWGMNTEAFFGQGTRLTVV.

This clone was seen just once. The J gene is TRBJ1-5, the V gene TRBV9; no firm D call. Trimming removed 4 bases at V and 0 bases at J, with 11 bases between. The CDR3 consists of 15 residues. Germline loops: CDR1 SGDLS, CDR2 YYNGEE. This CDR3 reads CASSPNSDSNQPQHF. CDR3 nucleotide sequence: TGTGCCAGCAGCCCCAACTCGGATAGCAATCAGCCCCAGCATTTT. The full variable domain, rest sourced from reference TRBV9 and TRBJ1-5, is DSGVTQTPKHLITATGQRVTLRCSPRSGDLSVYWYQQSLDQGLQFLIQYYNGEERAKGNILERFSAQQFPDLHSELNLSSLELGDSALYFCASSPNSDSNQPQHFGDGTRLSIL.

CDR3 sequence reads: CASSSTWGNQPQHF. The CDR3 DNA reads TGCGCCAGCAGCTCGACCTGGGGAAATCAGCCCCAGCATTTT. The V call is TRBV5-1, the J call TRBJ1-5; no definite D call. CDR3 length: 14 amino acids. V lost 3 bases and J 4 bases, leaving 11 bases between the germline ends. Per germline, CDR1 SGHRS and CDR2 YFSETQ.

The V call is TRBV6-2 or TRBV6-3, the J call TRBJ2-7; 9 nucleotides agree with TRBD1. This CDR3 is built from 16 residues. Per germline, CDR1 MNHEY and CDR2 SVGEGT. Unmatched junction bases numbered 6, after V lost 2 bases and J lost 1 base. The CDR3 is CASSYRPTGGSYEQYF. Written as DNA, the CDR3 is TGTGCCAGCAGTTACCGGCCGACAGGGGGGTCCTACGAGCAGTACTTC.

V usage is TRBV10-1 and J usage is TRBJ2-7, with a weak D call TRBD2 (7 bases). This CDR3 has 16 amino acids. The V gene's germline CDR1 is WNHNN and CDR2 SYGVQD (reference sequence). V was shortened by 3 bases and J by 2 bases, with 17 bases between the two germline ends. In nucleotides, the CDR3 is TGCGCCAGCAGTGACGGGGGCGCAGGGACTACCTACGAGCAGTACTTC. This codes for CASSDGGAGTTYEQYF.